The 9 T cell receptor beta chains reported below all come from one sample, sequenced in a study of CD8+CD57+ T cells in acquired aplastic anemia. Researchers used genomic DNA as the template to profile TCR beta VDJ and CDR3. TCRdb re-called the reads with MiXCR, one entry per CDR3 protein. The sample lists more than 150,000 distinct CDR3 sequences; around 50% were seen once. Before being chosen for sequencing, patients had shown CD8+CD57+ cell expansion by flow cytometry. Input material: sorted CD4+, CD8+, or CD8+CD57+ T cells (not recorded which) from PBMCs. These receptors came from a human donor with aplastic anemia.

By proportion, this clonotype is medium-sized. The rearrangement joins TRBV15 to TRBJ2-7; 8 bases agree with TRBD1. CDR3 length equals 14 residues. CDR1 is LNHNV, CDR2 YYDKDF, per germline (reference sequence). J lost 6 bases, V lost 0 bases, and 4 bases had no gene match. The CDR3 is CATSRETGAAEQYF. CDR3 sequence (DNA): TGTGCCACCAGCAGAGAGACAGGGGCAGCCGAGCAGTACTTC.

The chain has TRBV5-1 and TRBJ2-3; TRBD2 might be the D (6 bases). This CDR3 region has 15 residues. The V and J ends lost 5 bases and 2 bases respectively, with 15 bases between them. Germline CDR1 is SGHRS and CDR2 is YFSETQ. CDR3 loop: CASRSLADDTDTQYF. The CDR3 DNA reads TGCGCCAGCAGGTCCTTAGCGGATGACACAGATACGCAGTATTTT.

This clonotype has a single count. The V and J genes are TRBV7-6 and TRBJ2-5; D is unclear. Germline-derived CDR1 and CDR2 are SGHVS and FNYEAQ. V dropped 7 bases and J dropped 5 bases, with 14 bases sitting between them. The CDR3 covers 13 residues. The CDR3 DNA sequence: TGTGCCAGCACCCTGCCGGGTGGGGAGACCCAGTACTTC. Its protein is CASTLPGGETQYF.

The genes are TRBV7-2 and TRBJ1-2; 10 bases match TRBD1. The CDR3 has 14 amino acids. Germline trimming cut 6 bases from V and 4 bases from J; bases unmatched to any gene: 5. Germline V lookup: CDR1 SGHTA, CDR2 FQGNSA. This CDR3 reads CASSRTGGTYGYTF. The CDR3 DNA sequence: TGTGCCAGCAGTAGGACAGGGGGGACCTATGGCTACACCTTC.

V usage is TRBV15 and J usage is TRBJ2-3; 11 positions agree with TRBD1. This CDR3 is 15 amino acids long. Germline-derived CDR1 and CDR2 are LNHNV and YYDKDF (reference sequence). Losses at the gene ends were 3 bases for V and 4 bases for J; bases not matched to a gene: 3. The chain's CDR3 is CATSSGQGAADTQYF. CDR3 coding DNA: TGTGCCACCAGCAGTGGACAGGGGGCCGCAGATACGCAGTATTTT.

The sample holds many counts of this clonotype. The chain carries TRBV6-1 and TRBJ1-6; no clear D gene. CDR1 and CDR2 (germline): MNHNS, SASEGT. V was clipped by 2 bases and J by 5 bases, with 7 bases between them. This CDR3 is 14 amino acids long. Written as DNA, the CDR3 is TGTGCCAGCAGTGAACGAGGGAATAATTCACCCCTCCACTTT. Translated: CASSERGNNSPLHF.

This clonotype was recorded at least ten times. V and J are TRBV2 and TRBJ2-3; TRBD2 agrees at 13 bases. This CDR3 contains 15 residues. Germline values: CDR1 SNHLY, CDR2 FYNNEI. V lost 6 bases, J lost 7 bases, and 7 bases stayed unmatched. CDR3 sequence: CASSPGGLAGNTQYF. The DNA for the CDR3 is TGTGCCAGCAGCCCTGGGGGACTAGCGGGGAATACGCAGTATTTT.

The rearrangement links TRBV6-2 or TRBV6-3 to TRBJ2-1, with 12 bases lining up with TRBD1. CDR3 length: 17 residues. Germline assignment: CDR1 MNHEY and CDR2 SVGEGT. V dropped 4 bases and J dropped 14; count of bases not matched to a gene: 18. CDR3 protein: CASSFRPPGQGAQGEFF. DNA for the CDR3: TGTGCCAGCAGTTTCCGGCCACCGGGACAGGGGGCCCAGGGGGAGTTCTTC.

This clonotype was picked up a small number of times. The chain uses TRBV25-1 and TRBJ1-2, with D perhaps matching TRBD1 (6 bases). CDR1 MGHDK and CDR2 SYGVNS come from the germline V gene. This CDR3 has 14 residues. The V end lost 3 bases, the J end lost 7 bases, and 15 bases lay between the germline ends. The CDR3 DNA reads TGTGCCAGCAGTGACTATCGGACAGATAGTGGCTACACCTTC. As protein: CASSDYRTDSGYTF.